This TCR beta chain was found in a study of T cells after yellow fever vaccination. Study outcomes and limitations: The study re-detected most primary-vaccination clones after the booster (under 97% CD4, roughly 85% CD8). The CD4 and CD8 compartments had a small share of their clonotypes in common.

V gave up 0 bases and J gave up 8 bases, with 9 bases separating them. This CDR3 has 13 residues. CDR1 is MNHEY, CDR2 SVGEGT, per germline. As to this clonotype: Its cognate antigen is unknown.

From the 5' RACE reads, TCRdb called clonotypes with MiXCR, one entry per CDR3 protein. The sample records a few hundred thousand distinct CDR3 sequences, 3.5% to 4.5% being singletons. The starting material was PBMCs, obtained 15 days after the yellow fever booster vaccination. The chain couples TRBV6-2 or TRBV6-3 to TRBJ2-3; D is possibly TRBD1 or TRBD2 (5 bases each). This clonotype originated in a man aged 18 to 29 who received the YFV17D yellow fever vaccine. CDR3 sequence: CASSYSAGSTQYF. DNA of the CDR3: TGTGCCAGCAGTTACTCAGCAGGGAGTACGCAGTATTTT.